This T cell receptor beta chain was identified in a study of T cells and Merkel cell carcinoma outcomes. Data came from immunoSEQ multiplex PCR; TCRdb stores just in-frame clones and leaves some out. The data show under 20,000 clones, over 75% seen once. V was pared by 6 bases and J by 1 base, with 12 bases between. Germline V lookup: CDR1 MDHEN, CDR2 SYDVKM. The CDR3 totals 14 residues. The sample comprised tumor tissue from Merkel cell carcinoma. This chain connects TRBV28 to TRBJ1-1; no clear D gene. The TCR was taken from a human donor with Merkel cell carcinoma. In DNA, the CDR3 is TGTGCCAGCAGCCATCGGGGAACGAACACTGAAGCTTTCTTT. Residues: CASSHRGTNTEAFF.